A selection of T cell receptor beta chains follows, all from one sample in a study of regulatory T cells in long-lasting Graves disease. TCRdb reprocessed the multiplex PCR reads via MiXCR and lists one record per CDR3 protein. The sample carries about half a million distinct CDR3 sequences, about 12% recorded once. The same sample was also used in a study of T cells in Graves' hyperthyroidism and ophthalmopathy.

The sequenced sample was peripheral blood mononuclear cells (PBMCs), obtained at new diagnosis, from a patient treated with antithyroid drugs. These receptors originate from a woman between 25 and 40 years old with Graves disease. Each CDR3 is given with its conserved first and last residue. The order of the fields is D gene, V gene, clone size, J gene, CDR3 DNA, CDR3 protein. A D gene is named only where the DNA matches it firmly. For some rows the clone size is stated as once, few or many, or as a class when expanded; others skip it.

>-|TRBV11-2|many|TRBJ2-1
TGTGCCAGCAGTTCCACTAGAAACTACAATGAGCAGTTCTTC
CASSSTRNYNEQFF
>-|TRBV10-3|-|TRBJ2-5
TGTGCCATCAGGAATACAGGGAAAGGAGAGACCCAGTACTTC
CAIRNTGKGETQYF
>-|TRBV2|many|TRBJ1-2
TGTGCCAGCAGTGAGGAGGGACGGCTCTATGGCTACACCTTC
CASSEEGRLYGYTF
>TRBD1|TRBV6-2/TRBV6-3|-|TRBJ2-2
TGTGCCAGCAGTTACACAGTTGACAGGGCAACCGGGGAGCTGTTTTTT
CASSYTVDRATGELFF
>-|TRBV5-6|-|TRBJ2-1
TGTGCCAGCAGACAACAGGGGCCCACTAGCCGCTCCTACAATGAGCAGTTCTTC
CASRQQGPTSRSYNEQFF
>TRBD2|TRBV2|many|TRBJ2-5
TGTGCCAGCAAGCGGGAGAGCGGTGAGACCCAGTACTTC
CASKRESGETQYF
>TRBD1|TRBV7-9|-|TRBJ1-4
TGTGCCAGCAGCTTAGTCACAGGGGCTGAAAAACTGTTTTTT
CASSLVTGAEKLFF
>-|TRBV11-2|many|TRBJ2-7
TGTGCCAGCAGTTGGGGCCCTACTCCAACCTACGAGCAGTACTTC
CASSWGPTPTYEQYF
>-|TRBV29-1|few|TRBJ2-5
TGCAGCGTTGTGAGTCCCGCCCCAGAGACCCAGTACTTC
CSVVSPAPETQYF
>-|TRBV10-2|-|TRBJ2-2
TGCGCCACCAGAGCTTGGCGCGCGAACACCGGGGAGCTGTTTTTT
CATRAWRANTGELFF
>-|TRBV12-3/TRBV12-4|many|TRBJ2-5
TGTGCCAGCAGCTTAGCTGAGACCCAGTACTTC
CASSLAETQYF
>-|TRBV2|many|TRBJ2-7
TGTGCCAGCAGCCCGCAGGGGTTCATGGCCGAGCAGTACTTC
CASSPQGFMAEQYF
>TRBD1|TRBV18|many|TRBJ2-3
TGTGCCAGCTCACAACCTGACAGGGGCGCAGATACGCAGTATTTT
CASSQPDRGADTQYF
>-|TRBV6-1|many|TRBJ2-6
TGTGCCAGCAGTGAGGCGATGTTCAGGCAGAGCTCTGGGGCCAACGTCCTGACTTTC
CASSEAMFRQSSGANVLTF
>TRBD2|TRBV5-1|many|TRBJ2-3
TGCGCCAGCAGCTTTTTCGGTAGCGGGTCCGGAGATACGCAGTATTTT
CASSFFGSGSGDTQYF
>-|TRBV10-3|many|TRBJ1-5
TGTGCCATCAGTGAGTCGAGAGGGCAGGGGCTGTACCAGCCCCAGCATTTT
CAISESRGQGLYQPQHF
>-|TRBV20-1|few|TRBJ2-6
TGCAGTGCTTACAGGCGCTCTGGGGCCAACGTCCTGACTTTC
CSAYRRSGANVLTF
>TRBD1|TRBV27|-|TRBJ2-5
TGTGCCAGCAGTCTGCTTCAGGGGGCGTGGGAGACCCAGTACTTC
CASSLLQGAWETQYF
>-|TRBV2|many|TRBJ1-1
TGTGCCAGCAGAGGGTGGAACACTGAAGCTTTCTTT
CASRGWNTEAFF
>-|TRBV5-1|-|TRBJ1-2
TGCGCCAGCAGAGCAGGAGGTTCTAACTATGGCTACACCTTC
CASRAGGSNYGYTF
>-|TRBV28|-|TRBJ2-2
TGTGCCAGCACCCCTGGGTTGGGGAACACCGGGGAGCTGTTTTTT
CASTPGLGNTGELFF
>-|TRBV20-1|-|TRBJ2-1
TGCAGTGCTACATATGGGACCGGAACAGGATCGTTCTTC
CSATYGTGTGSFF
>-|TRBV15|-|TRBJ2-7
TGTGCCACCAGCAGAGATTCCGGGAGCTACGAGCAGTACTTC
CATSRDSGSYEQYF